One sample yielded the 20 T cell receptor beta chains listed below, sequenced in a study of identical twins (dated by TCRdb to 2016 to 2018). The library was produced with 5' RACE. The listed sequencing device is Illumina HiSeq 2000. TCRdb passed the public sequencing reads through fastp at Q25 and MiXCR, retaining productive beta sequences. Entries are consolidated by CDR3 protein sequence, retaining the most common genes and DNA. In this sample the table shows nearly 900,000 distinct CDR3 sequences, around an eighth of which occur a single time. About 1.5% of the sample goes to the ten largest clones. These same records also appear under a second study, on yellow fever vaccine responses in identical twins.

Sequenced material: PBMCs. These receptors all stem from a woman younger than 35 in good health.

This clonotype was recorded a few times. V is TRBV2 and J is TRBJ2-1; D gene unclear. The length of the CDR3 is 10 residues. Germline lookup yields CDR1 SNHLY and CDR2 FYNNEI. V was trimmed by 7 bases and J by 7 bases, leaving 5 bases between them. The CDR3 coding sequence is TGTGCCAGCACTTTGAATGAGCAGTTCTTC. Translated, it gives CASTLNEQFF.

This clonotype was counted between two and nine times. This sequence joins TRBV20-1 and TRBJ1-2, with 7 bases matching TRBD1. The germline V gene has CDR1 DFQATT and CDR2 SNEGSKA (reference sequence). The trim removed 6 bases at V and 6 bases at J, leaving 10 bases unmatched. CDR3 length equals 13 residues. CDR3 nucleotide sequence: TGCAGTGCCACAACGGACAGGTCCGATGGCTACACCTTC. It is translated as CSATTDRSDGYTF.

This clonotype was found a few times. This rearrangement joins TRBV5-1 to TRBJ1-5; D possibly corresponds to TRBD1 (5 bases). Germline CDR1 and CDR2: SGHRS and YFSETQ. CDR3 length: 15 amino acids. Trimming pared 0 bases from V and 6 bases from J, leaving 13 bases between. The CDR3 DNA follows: TGCGCCAGCAGCTTGGTCGGGGGTGAGGGTCAGCCCCAGCATTTT. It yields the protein CASSLVGGEGQPQHF.

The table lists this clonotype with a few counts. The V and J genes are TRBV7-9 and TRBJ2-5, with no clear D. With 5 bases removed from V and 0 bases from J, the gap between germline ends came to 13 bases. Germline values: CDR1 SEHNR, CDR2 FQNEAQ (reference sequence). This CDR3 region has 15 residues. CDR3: CASSPSERDQETQYF. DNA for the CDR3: TGTGCCAGCAGCCCCTCTGAGAGAGACCAAGAGACCCAGTACTTC. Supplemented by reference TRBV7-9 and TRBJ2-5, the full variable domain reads DTGVSQNPRHKITKRGQNVTFRCDPISEHNRLYWYRQTLGQGPEFLTYFQNEAQLEKSRLLSDRFSAERPKGSFSTLEIQRTEQGDSAMYLCASSPSERDQETQYFGPGTRLLVL.

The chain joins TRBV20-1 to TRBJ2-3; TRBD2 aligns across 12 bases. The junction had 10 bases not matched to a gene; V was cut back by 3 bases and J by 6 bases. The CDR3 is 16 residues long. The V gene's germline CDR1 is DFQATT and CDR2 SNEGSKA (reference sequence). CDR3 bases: TGCAGTGCTAGGGGCGGACTAGCGGGAAGTAGGGATACGCAGTATTTT. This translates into CSARGGLAGSRDTQYF.

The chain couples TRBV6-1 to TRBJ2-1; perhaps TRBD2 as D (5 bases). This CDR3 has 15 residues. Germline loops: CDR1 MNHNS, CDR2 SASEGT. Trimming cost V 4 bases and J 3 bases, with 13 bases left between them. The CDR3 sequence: CASSASGGRYNEQFF. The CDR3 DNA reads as TGTGCCAGCAGTGCCAGCGGCGGCCGCTACAATGAGCAGTTCTTC.

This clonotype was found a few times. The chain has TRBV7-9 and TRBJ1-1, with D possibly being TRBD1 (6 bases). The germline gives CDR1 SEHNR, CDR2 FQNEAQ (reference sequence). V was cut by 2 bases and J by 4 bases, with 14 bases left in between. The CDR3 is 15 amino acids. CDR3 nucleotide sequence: TGTGCCAGCAGCTTAAATTCGGGGGCTGGCACTGAAGCTTTCTTT. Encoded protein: CASSLNSGAGTEAFF.

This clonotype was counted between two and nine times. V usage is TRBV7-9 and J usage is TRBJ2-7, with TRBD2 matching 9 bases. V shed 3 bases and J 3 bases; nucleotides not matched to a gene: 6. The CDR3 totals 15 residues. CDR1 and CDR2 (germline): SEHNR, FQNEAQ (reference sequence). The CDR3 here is CASSFAGLADYEQYF. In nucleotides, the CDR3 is TGTGCCAGCAGCTTTGCGGGACTAGCCGACTACGAGCAGTACTTC.

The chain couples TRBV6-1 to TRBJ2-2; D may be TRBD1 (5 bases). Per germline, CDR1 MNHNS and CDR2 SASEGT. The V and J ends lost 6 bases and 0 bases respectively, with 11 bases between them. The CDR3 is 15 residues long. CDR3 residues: CASRIGAANTGELFF. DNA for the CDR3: TGTGCCAGCAGGATAGGGGCAGCGAACACCGGGGAGCTGTTTTTT.

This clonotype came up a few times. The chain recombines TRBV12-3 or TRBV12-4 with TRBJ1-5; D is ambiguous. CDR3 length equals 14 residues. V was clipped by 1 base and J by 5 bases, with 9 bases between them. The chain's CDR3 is CASSLVGGYQPQHF. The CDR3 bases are TGTGCCAGCAGTTTAGTAGGCGGCTATCAGCCCCAGCATTTT.

The CDR3 DNA follows: TGTGCCAGCAGCCAAGATAGGGCCGGTGAGCAGTTCTTC. Its protein is CASSQDRAGEQFF. The chain recombines TRBV7-9 with TRBJ2-1, with unresolved D. Germline V gives CDR1 SEHNR, CDR2 FQNEAQ (reference sequence). Trimming pared 5 bases from V and 9 bases from J, leaving 14 bases between. The CDR3 totals 13 residues.

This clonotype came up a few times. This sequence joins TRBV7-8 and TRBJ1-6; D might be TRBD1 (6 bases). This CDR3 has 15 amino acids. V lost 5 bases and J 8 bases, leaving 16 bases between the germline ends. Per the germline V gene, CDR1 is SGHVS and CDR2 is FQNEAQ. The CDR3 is CASSHPPGGDSPLHF. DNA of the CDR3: TGTGCCAGCAGCCACCCGCCGGGGGGCGATTCACCCCTCCACTTT.

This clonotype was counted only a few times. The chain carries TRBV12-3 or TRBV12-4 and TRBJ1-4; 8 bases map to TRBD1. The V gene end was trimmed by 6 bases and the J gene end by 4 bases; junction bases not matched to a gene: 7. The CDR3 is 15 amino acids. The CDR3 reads CASRPQGAGNEKLFF. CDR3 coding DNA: TGTGCCAGCAGGCCTCAGGGGGCCGGTAATGAAAAACTGTTTTTT.

The CDR3 nucleotides are TGTGCCAGCAGCGTAGGGGATTACAATGAGCAGTTCTTC. Translated, it gives CASSVGDYNEQFF. The genes are TRBV9 and TRBJ2-1; no clear D gene. This CDR3 has 13 residues. V lost 0 bases, J lost 4 bases, and 5 bases lay in between. Germline V gene sequence: CDR1 SGDLS, CDR2 YYNGEE.

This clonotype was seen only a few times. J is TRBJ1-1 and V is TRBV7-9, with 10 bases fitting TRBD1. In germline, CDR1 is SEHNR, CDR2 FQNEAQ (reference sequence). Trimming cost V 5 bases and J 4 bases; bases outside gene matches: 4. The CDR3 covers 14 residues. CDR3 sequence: CASSRQGAVTEAFF. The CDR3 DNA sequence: TGTGCCAGCAGCCGACAGGGGGCGGTCACTGAAGCTTTCTTT. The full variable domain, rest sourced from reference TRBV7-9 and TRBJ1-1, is DTGVSQNPRHKITKRGQNVTFRCDPISEHNRLYWYRQTLGQGPEFLTYFQNEAQLEKSRLLSDRFSAERPKGSFSTLEIQRTEQGDSAMYLCASSRQGAVTEAFFGQGTRLTVV.

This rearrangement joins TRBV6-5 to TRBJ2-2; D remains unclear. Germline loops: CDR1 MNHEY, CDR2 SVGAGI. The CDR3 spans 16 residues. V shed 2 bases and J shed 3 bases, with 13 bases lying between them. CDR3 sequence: CASSYLAYSDTGELFF. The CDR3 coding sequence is TGTGCCAGCAGTTACCTCGCGTATTCCGACACCGGGGAGCTGTTTTTT.

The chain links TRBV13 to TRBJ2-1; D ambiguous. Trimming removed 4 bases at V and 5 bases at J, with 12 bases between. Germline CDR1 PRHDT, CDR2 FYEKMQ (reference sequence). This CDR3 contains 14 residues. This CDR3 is CASSSRVTNNEQFF. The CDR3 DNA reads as TGTGCCAGCAGCTCTAGGGTGACCAACAATGAGCAGTTCTTC.

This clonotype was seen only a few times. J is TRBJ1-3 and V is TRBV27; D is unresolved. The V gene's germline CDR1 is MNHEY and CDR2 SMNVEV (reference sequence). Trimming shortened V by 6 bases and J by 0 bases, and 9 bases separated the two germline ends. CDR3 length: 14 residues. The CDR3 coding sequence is TGTGCCAGCAGACTGACAATCTCTGGAAACACCATATATTTT. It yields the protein CASRLTISGNTIYF.

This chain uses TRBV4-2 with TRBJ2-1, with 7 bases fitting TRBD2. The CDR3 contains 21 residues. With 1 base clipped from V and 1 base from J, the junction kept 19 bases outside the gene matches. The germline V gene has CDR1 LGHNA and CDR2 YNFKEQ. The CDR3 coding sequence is TGTGCCAGCAGCCAAGTTCCGCTCTGGGCGGGGGAAGTAGAATCCTACAATGAGCAGTTCTTC. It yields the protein CASSQVPLWAGEVESYNEQFF.

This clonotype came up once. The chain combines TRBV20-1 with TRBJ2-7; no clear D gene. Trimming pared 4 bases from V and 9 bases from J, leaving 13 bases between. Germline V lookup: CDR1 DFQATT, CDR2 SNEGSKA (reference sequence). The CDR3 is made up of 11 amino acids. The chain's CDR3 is CSANMGIVQYV. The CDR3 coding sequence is TGCAGTGCTAATATGGGTATAGTGCAGTACGTC.